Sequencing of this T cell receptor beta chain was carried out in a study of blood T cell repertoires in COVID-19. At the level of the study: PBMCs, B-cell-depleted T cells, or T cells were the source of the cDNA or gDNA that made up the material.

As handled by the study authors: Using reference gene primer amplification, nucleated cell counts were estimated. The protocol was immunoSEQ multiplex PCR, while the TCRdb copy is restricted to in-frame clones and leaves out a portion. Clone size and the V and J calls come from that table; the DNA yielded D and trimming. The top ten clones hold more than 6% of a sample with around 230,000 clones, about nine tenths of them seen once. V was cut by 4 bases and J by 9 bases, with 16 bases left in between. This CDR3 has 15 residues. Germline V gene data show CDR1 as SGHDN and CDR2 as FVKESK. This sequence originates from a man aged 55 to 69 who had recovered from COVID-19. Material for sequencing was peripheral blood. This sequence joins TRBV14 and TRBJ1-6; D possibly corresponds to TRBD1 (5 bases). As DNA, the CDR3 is TGTGCCAGCAGCCCCCGGCCCCAGGGAATTTCACCCCTCCACTTT. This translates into CASSPRPQGISPLHF. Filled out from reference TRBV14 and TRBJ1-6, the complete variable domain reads EAGVTQFPSHSVIEKGQTVTLRCDPISGHDNLYWYRRVMGKEIKFLLHFVKESKQDESGMPNNRFLAERTGGTYSTLKVQPAELEDSGVYFCASSPRPQGISPLHFGNGTRLTVT.